A selection of T cell receptor beta chains follows, all from one sample in a study of shared clonotypes between healthy human individuals. The method was immunoSEQ multiplex PCR; TCRdb's version includes in-frame clones alone and lacks a portion of them. The profile shows 2 million to 2.5 million clones, about 92% of them singletons. Sequenced input: naive CD4+ T cells from PBMCs. These receptors all stem from a young man in good health. Some clones in this sample may be carry-over from other donors' samples. Each CDR3 is given without its conserved first and last residue.

v_call: TRBV19
j_call: TRBJ1-2
cdr3_aa: ATLGRGPYGGYT

v_call: TRBV7-3
j_call: TRBJ2-3
cdr3_aa: ASSFSRSTDTQY

v_call: TRBV10-2
j_call: TRBJ2-5
cdr3_aa: ASSDPRLAGEETQY

v_call: TRBV5-1
j_call: TRBJ2-3
cdr3_aa: ASSLAGPSDTQY

v_call: TRBV27
j_call: TRBJ2-7
cdr3_aa: ASSFGGSSYEQY

v_call: TRBV30
j_call: TRBJ1-2
cdr3_aa: AWSASEGYT

v_call: TRBV6-5
j_call: TRBJ2-7
cdr3_aa: ASSYRDNSYEQY

v_call: TRBV9
j_call: TRBJ2-7
cdr3_aa: ASSVAEGDAGPYEQY

v_call: TRBV28
j_call: TRBJ1-2
cdr3_aa: ASSSDRGEGYT

v_call: TRBV29-1
j_call: TRBJ2-1
cdr3_aa: SVKLAWDDNEQF

v_call: TRBV11-3
j_call: TRBJ2-2
cdr3_aa: ASSRSVSSANTGELF

v_call: TRBV7-2
j_call: TRBJ2-1
cdr3_aa: ASSTRSGGLLV

v_call: TRBV5-4
j_call: TRBJ2-3
cdr3_aa: ASSPAGYTDTQY

v_call: TRBV6-1
j_call: TRBJ2-7
cdr3_aa: ASTISSGIRGEQY

v_call: TRBV28
j_call: TRBJ2-7
cdr3_aa: ASSVTSSGSLREQY

v_call: TRBV7-2
j_call: TRBJ2-7
cdr3_aa: ASSFYYEQY

v_call: TRBV9
j_call: TRBJ2-7
cdr3_aa: ASSVRTGGAYEQY

v_call: TRBV28
j_call: TRBJ1-1
cdr3_aa: ASSLSLQEAF

v_call: TRBV7-9
j_call: TRBJ2-5
cdr3_aa: ASSLGGSSGTQY

v_call: TRBV5-1
j_call: TRBJ2-7
cdr3_aa: ASSLGEGEQY

v_call: TRBV6-5
j_call: TRBJ2-7
cdr3_aa: ASSRDRTPSYEQY

v_call: TRBV29-1
j_call: TRBJ1-2
cdr3_aa: SVQGLPNYGYT

v_call: TRBV5-1
j_call: TRBJ2-7
cdr3_aa: ASSLGTGGGEQY

v_call: TRBV6-5
j_call: TRBJ2-7
cdr3_aa: ASSYSRESYEQY

v_call: TRBV10-3
j_call: TRBJ2-2
cdr3_aa: AIRGTGELF

v_call: TRBV4-1
j_call: TRBJ2-2
cdr3_aa: ASSQLSGRRLTNTGELF

v_call: TRBV5-1
j_call: TRBJ2-2
cdr3_aa: ASSSQTGVTGELF

v_call: TRBV6-5
j_call: TRBJ2-2
cdr3_aa: ASSYRTSNTGELF

v_call: TRBV4-3
j_call: TRBJ1-2
cdr3_aa: ASSQGTGANRYGYT

v_call: TRBV7-2
j_call: TRBJ1-4
cdr3_aa: ASSPTGGREKLF

v_call: TRBV28
j_call: TRBJ2-7
cdr3_aa: ASSTHSGTGLDEQY

v_call: TRBV10-2
j_call: TRBJ2-3
cdr3_aa: ASRGASELTDTQY

v_call: TRBV2
j_call: TRBJ1-5
cdr3_aa: ASREGWSNQPQH

v_call: TRBV5-8
j_call: TRBJ1-2
cdr3_aa: ASSLLGELRNYGYT

v_call: TRBV5-1
j_call: TRBJ1-1
cdr3_aa: ASSRGGTEAF

v_call: TRBV27
j_call: TRBJ1-3
cdr3_aa: ASRGVLSGNTIY

v_call: TRBV7-8
j_call: TRBJ2-7
cdr3_aa: ASSLALRTSGSSYEQY

v_call: TRBV11-2
j_call: TRBJ2-3
cdr3_aa: ASSSPRGGDTQY

v_call: TRBV14
j_call: TRBJ2-5
cdr3_aa: ASSQDRPNQRGETQY

v_call: TRBV30
j_call: TRBJ2-7
cdr3_aa: AWSEGGPGEQY

v_call: TRBV4-1
j_call: TRBJ1-4
cdr3_aa: ASSRGAATNEKLF

v_call: TRBV6-6
j_call: TRBJ2-7
cdr3_aa: ASSYSGGTYEQY

v_call: TRBV29-1
j_call: TRBJ1-1
cdr3_aa: SVKGRVGTEAF

v_call: TRBV7-2
j_call: TRBJ1-1
cdr3_aa: ASSSRQRNTEAF

v_call: TRBV10-2
j_call: TRBJ1-1
cdr3_aa: ASSEWFTEAF

v_call: TRBV21-1
j_call: TRBJ2-2
cdr3_aa: ASTNAPGDHGELF

v_call: TRBV6-1
j_call: TRBJ2-3
cdr3_aa: ASRSGSGADTQY

v_call: TRBV5-4
j_call: TRBJ2-1
cdr3_aa: ASSLGLAGNNEQF

v_call: TRBV28
j_call: TRBJ1-5
cdr3_aa: ASSLRRSANQPQH

v_call: TRBV5-1
j_call: TRBJ1-2
cdr3_aa: ASSSDGGGTRGYT

v_call: TRBV19
j_call: TRBJ2-2
cdr3_aa: ASSTPQGARGTGELF

v_call: TRBV18
j_call: TRBJ2-2
cdr3_aa: ASSPNGGTGELF

v_call: TRBV6-5
j_call: TRBJ1-1
cdr3_aa: ASRYDRVNTEAF

v_call: TRBV27
j_call: TRBJ1-2
cdr3_aa: ASSPNRVSGYT

v_call: TRBV5-4
j_call: TRBJ2-1
cdr3_aa: ASSPTGDYLNEQF

v_call: TRBV28
j_call: TRBJ2-3
cdr3_aa: ASALQISTDTQY

v_call: TRBV19
j_call: TRBJ2-3
cdr3_aa: ASRAGTDTQY